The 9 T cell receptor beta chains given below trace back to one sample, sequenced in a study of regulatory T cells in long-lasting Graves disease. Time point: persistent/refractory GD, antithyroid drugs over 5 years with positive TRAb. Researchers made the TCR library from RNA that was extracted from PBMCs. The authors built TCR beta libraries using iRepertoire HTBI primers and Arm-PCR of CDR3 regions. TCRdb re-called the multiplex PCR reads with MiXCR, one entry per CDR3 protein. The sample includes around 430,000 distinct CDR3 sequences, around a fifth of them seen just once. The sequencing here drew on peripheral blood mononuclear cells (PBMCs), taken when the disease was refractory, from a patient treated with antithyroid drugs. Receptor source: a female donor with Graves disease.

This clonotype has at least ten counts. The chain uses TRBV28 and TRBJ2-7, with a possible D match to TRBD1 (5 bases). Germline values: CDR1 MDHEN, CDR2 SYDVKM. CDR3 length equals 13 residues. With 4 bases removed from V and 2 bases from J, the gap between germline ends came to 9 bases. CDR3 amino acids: CASSSGPPYEQYF. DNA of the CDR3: TGTGCCAGCAGTTCAGGGCCTCCCTACGAGCAGTACTTC.

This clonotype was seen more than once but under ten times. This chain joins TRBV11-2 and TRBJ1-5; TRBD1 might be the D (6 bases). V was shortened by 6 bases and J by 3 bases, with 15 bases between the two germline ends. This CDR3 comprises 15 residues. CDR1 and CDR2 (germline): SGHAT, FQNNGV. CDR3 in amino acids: CASRKPGQSNQPQHF. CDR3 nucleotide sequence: TGTGCCAGCAGAAAACCCGGACAGTCCAATCAGCCCCAGCATTTT.

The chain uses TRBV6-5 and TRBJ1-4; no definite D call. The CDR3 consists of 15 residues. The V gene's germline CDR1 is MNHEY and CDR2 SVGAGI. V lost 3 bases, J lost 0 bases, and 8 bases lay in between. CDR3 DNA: TGTGCCAGCAGTTATACGCAGACAACTAATGAAAAACTGTTTTTT. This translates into CASSYTQTTNEKLFF.

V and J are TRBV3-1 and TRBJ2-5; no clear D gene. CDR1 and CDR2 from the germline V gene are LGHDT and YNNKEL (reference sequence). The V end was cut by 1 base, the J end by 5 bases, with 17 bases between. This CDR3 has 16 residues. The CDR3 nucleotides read TGTGCCAGCAGCCAAGGGGGTGTCCGGGCTTGCGAGACCCAGTACTTC. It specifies CASSQGGVRACETQYF.

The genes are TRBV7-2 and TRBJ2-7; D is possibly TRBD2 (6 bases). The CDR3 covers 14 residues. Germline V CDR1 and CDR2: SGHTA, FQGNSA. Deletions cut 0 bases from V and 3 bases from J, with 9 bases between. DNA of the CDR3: TGTGCCAGCAGCTTAGCAGGGGAGGACTACGAGCAGTACTTC. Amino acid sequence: CASSLAGEDYEQYF.

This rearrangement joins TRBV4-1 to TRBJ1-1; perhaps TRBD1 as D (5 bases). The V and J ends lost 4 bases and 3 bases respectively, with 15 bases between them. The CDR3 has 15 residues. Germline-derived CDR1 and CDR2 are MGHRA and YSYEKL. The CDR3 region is CASSPTLTVYTEAFF. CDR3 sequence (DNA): TGCGCCAGCAGCCCTACTTTGACAGTCTACACTGAAGCTTTCTTT.

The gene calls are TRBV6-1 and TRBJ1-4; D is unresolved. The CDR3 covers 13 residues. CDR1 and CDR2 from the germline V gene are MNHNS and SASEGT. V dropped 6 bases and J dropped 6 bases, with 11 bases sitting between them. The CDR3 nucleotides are TGTGCCAGCAGAAAGGACCGGGATGAAAAACTGTTTTTT. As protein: CASRKDRDEKLFF.

The DNA of the CDR3 is TGTGCCAGCAGCTTAGCAGAAGCCAAAAACATTCAGTACTTC. Translating it yields CASSLAEAKNIQYF. The V gene is TRBV11-2, the J gene TRBJ2-4; D is uncertain. Germline V gives CDR1 SGHAT, CDR2 FQNNGV. V was clipped by 1 base and J by 0 bases, with 4 bases between them. The CDR3 loop spans 14 amino acids.

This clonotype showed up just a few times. In nucleotides, the CDR3 is TGTGCCAGCAGCCTGGGAGGTTTTTTTGACACCATATATTTT. Its protein is CASSLGGFFDTIYF. The chain recombines TRBV11-3 with TRBJ1-3; D is unresolved. Deletions cut 5 bases from V and 8 bases from J, with 16 bases between. The CDR3 has 14 residues. Germline CDR1 and CDR2: SGHNT and YENEEA.